This T cell receptor (beta chain) was retrieved from a study of T cells expressing NK-cell markers. Germline CDR1 and CDR2: DFQATT and SNEGSKA (reference sequence). The CDR3 extends over 16 amino acids. TCRdb reprocessed the 5' RACE reads, keeping one entry per CDR3 protein, no DNA. This sample's table has 6,000 to 7,500 distinct CDR3 sequences. The sample was blood T cells: a sorted CD56 or NKG2C T cell subset, CD4+ or CD8+ T cells, or bulk PBMC T cells (not recorded which). The V gene is TRBV20-1, the J gene TRBJ1-2; absent DNA, TCRdb's TRBD1 call cannot be checked. This TCR was recovered from a man between 18 and 69 years old in good health. CDR3 amino acids: CSAPERSGWGNYGYTF.